The 9 T cell receptor beta chains below come from one sample, sequenced in a study of T cells in Graves' hyperthyroidism and ophthalmopathy. TCR beta CDR3 regions were amplified from RNA. The TCR CDR3 was amplified in a first-round RT-PCR using the HTBI primer set. TCRdb recomputed calls from the multiplex PCR reads with MiXCR, one row per CDR3 protein. This table has hundreds of thousands of distinct CDR3 sequences, roughly a third appearing once. Specimen: blood. These receptors were taken from a woman in her thirties or forties with Graves' hyperthyroidism.

The gene calls are TRBV29-1 and TRBJ2-5; TRBD2 aligns across 11 bases. CDR3 size: 16 residues. Germline assignment: CDR1 SQVTM and CDR2 ANQGSEA. The CDR3 loop is CSAMGLAGGKKETQYF. The CDR3 DNA follows: TGCAGTGCTATGGGGCTAGCGGGGGGAAAAAAAGAGACCCAGTACTTC.

Turning to this clonotype: Possible read error: a much larger clone is one base away. The chain has TRBV19 and TRBJ2-2, with a tentative D call TRBD2 (5 bases). The CDR3 has 14 residues. Germline V gene lookup returns CDR1 LNHDA and CDR2 SQIVND (reference sequence). CDR3 region: CASSIGGYTGELLF. Written as DNA, the CDR3 is TGTGCCAGTAGTATAGGCGGCTACACCGGGGAGCTGCTTTTT.

Of note for this clonotype: Relative to the germline gene, one junction end is altered; a read error may explain this. The chain employs TRBV19 and TRBJ1-2; D not resolved. This CDR3 comprises 17 residues. CDR1 is LNHDA and CDR2 is SQIVND in the germline V gene (reference sequence). This chain's CDR3 is CASTTSGAERDPYGCTF. The CDR3 nucleotides read TGTGCCAGTACCACCTCCGGCGCAGAACGAGACCCATATGGCTGCACCTTC.

In its sample, this clonotype was seen a few times. This chain uses TRBV14 with TRBJ1-2; TRBD1 might be the D (5 bases). CDR1 and CDR2 (germline): SGHDN, FVKESK. CDR3 size: 12 residues. The V and J ends lost 11 bases and 2 bases respectively, with 12 bases between them. CDR3 protein: CASGQTNYGYTF. The CDR3, as DNA: TGTGCCTCAGGACAAACCAACTATGGCTACACCTTC.

The gene calls are TRBV7-2 and TRBJ1-2, with TRBD1 matching 9 bases. CDR1 and CDR2 from the germline V gene are SGHTA and FQGNSA. This CDR3 has 16 residues. V shed 5 bases, J shed 4 bases, and the junction held 11 bases outside the gene matches. CDR3 bases: TGTGCCAGCAGCATTAGCGGGGACAGGGAGAGCTATGGCTACACCTTC. It yields the protein CASSISGDRESYGYTF.

This clonotype was picked up a small number of times. The CDR3 sequence is CASSYSLFGRQANTEAFF. In DNA, the CDR3 is TGTGCCAGCAGTTACTCGTTATTCGGTAGACAGGCGAACACTGAAGCTTTCTTT. The chain recombines TRBV6-2 or TRBV6-3 with TRBJ1-1; TRBD1 might be the D (6 bases). The CDR3 extends over 18 amino acids. Between the trimmed V and J ends, which lost 0 bases and 1 base, there was a span of 18 bases. Germline CDR1 is MNHEY and CDR2 is SVGEGT.

V usage is TRBV20-1 and J usage is TRBJ2-1; 7 nucleotides align to TRBD2. CDR1 and CDR2 from the germline V gene are DFQATT and SNEGSKA (reference sequence). J lost 0 bases, V lost 4 bases, and 9 bases had no gene match. This CDR3 spans 16 amino acids. The CDR3 loop reads CSAMLGRIVSYNEQFF. The CDR3 DNA is TGCAGTGCTATGCTCGGGAGGATCGTCTCCTACAATGAGCAGTTCTTC.

At least ten counts were recorded for this clonotype. The rearrangement links TRBV12-3 or TRBV12-4 to TRBJ2-7; D remains unclear. V was shortened by 3 bases and J by 6 bases, with 6 bases between the two germline ends. The length of the CDR3 is 11 residues. The CDR3 nucleotides are TGTGCCAGCAGTTTCGCGACCGAGCAGTACTTC. Translation: CASSFATEQYF.

In this sample, this clonotype turned up many times. The rearrangement joins TRBV12-3 or TRBV12-4 to TRBJ1-2; D may be TRBD1 (6 bases). The CDR3 spans 12 residues. The germline V and J ends were trimmed by 6 bases and 8 bases, with 13 bases remaining between them. Here the CDR3 reads CASSPGARGYTF. The CDR3 DNA is TGTGCCAGCAGCCCAGGGGCACGGGGCTACACCTTC.